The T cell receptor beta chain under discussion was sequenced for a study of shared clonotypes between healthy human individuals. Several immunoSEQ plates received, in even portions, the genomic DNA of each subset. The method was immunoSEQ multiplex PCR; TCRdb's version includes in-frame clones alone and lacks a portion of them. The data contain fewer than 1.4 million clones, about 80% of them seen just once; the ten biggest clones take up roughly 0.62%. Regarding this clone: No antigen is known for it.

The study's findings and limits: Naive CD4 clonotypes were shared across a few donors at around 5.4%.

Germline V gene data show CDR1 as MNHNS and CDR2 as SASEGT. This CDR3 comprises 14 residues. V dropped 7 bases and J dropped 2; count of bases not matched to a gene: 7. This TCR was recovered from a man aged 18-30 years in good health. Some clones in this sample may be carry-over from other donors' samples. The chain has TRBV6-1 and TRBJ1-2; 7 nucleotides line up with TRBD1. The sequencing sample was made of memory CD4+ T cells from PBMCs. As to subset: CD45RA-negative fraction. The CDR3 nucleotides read TGTGCCAGCACCAGGACAGGAAGCAACTATGGCTACACCTTC. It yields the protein CASTRTGSNYGYTF.